The clone carrying this TCR beta chain has more than one count but fewer than ten. Its target is unknown. The data are from a study of CD4 T cells in relation to SARS-CoV-2 and coronaviruses. CD4+ T cells from unexposed donors were obtained before the COVID-19 pandemic (2011-2018). The cells were cultured for roughly 11 days before CD4+ T cells were isolated. The repertoire was sequenced with immunoSEQ multiplex PCR; TCRdb's copy has only in-frame clones and lacks some. The table has approximately 24,000 clones, 75% seen once. This CDR3 spans 13 amino acids. V gave up 4 bases and J gave up 5 bases; unmatched junction bases: 3. The germline gives CDR1 SGHDN, CDR2 FVKESK.

This chain connects TRBV14 to TRBJ2-7; TRBD2 aligns across 9 bases. This clonotype was obtained from a human donor in good health. The sample comprised CD4+ T cells from PBMCs, cultured in vitro. The CDR3: CASSLTSGHEQYF. CDR3 nucleotide sequence: TGTGCCAGCAGCCTTACTAGCGGGCACGAGCAGTACTTC.